The present T cell receptor (beta chain) was sequenced within a study of shared clonotypes between healthy human individuals. The ends were cut back, 8 bases at V and 3 bases at J, with 17 bases in the middle. Germline CDR1 LNHDA, CDR2 SQIVND (reference sequence). The CDR3 loop spans 15 amino acids. Profiled with immunoSEQ multiplex PCR; TCRdb holds only in-frame clones, not every one. The sample has about 1.5 million clones; about 98% are singletons. V gene TRBV19 combines with J gene TRBJ1-5; no firm D call. Sequenced material: naive CD4+ T cells sorted from blood. Subset described: CD45RA+ positively selected. The sequence derives from a man aged 30 to 39 in good health. This CDR3 is CASETGMELNQPQHF. DNA of the CDR3: TGTGCCAGTGAGACGGGTATGGAACTCAATCAGCCCCAGCATTTT. The full variable domain, completed using reference TRBV19 and TRBJ1-5, is DGGITQSPKYLFRKEGQNVTLSCEQNLNHDAMYWYRQDPGQGLRLIYYSQIVNDFQKGDIAEGYSVSREKKESFPLTVTSAQKNPTAFYLCASETGMELNQPQHFGDGTRLSIL.